Listed below are T cell receptor beta chains from one sample, sequenced in a study of shared clonotypes between healthy human individuals. The assay was immunoSEQ multiplex PCR, and TCRdb's table has in-frame clones only and misses some. The sample has about 2.1 million clones; 80% to 95% are singletons. The sample comprised naive CD8+ T cells from PBMCs. The receptors here all came from a man in his late teens or twenties in good health. Some clones in this sample may be carry-over from other donors' samples. Each CDR3 is given without its conserved first and last residue. D genes are given only for firm matches. Expanded clones get a size class; other rows say once, few or many, or leave the size out.

>.|TRBD1|TRBV15|TRBJ1-2
ATSRGTGGADGYT
>few|TRBD2|TRBV27|TRBJ2-7
ASSLYGTSGPEQY
>.|.|TRBV9|TRBJ2-2
ASSVAGAVGTGELF
>.|.|TRBV12-5|TRBJ2-2
ASGLANTGELF
>.|.|TRBV5-5|TRBJ2-5
ASSLGQRLQETQY
>.|TRBD2|TRBV27|TRBJ2-7
ASSKLAASSYEQY
>.|.|TRBV9|TRBJ2-7
ASSVGSSSYEQY
>.|TRBD1|TRBV4-1|TRBJ1-5
ASSLGTGSNQPQH
>.|.|TRBV6-6|TRBJ1-1
ASSYQGGTEAF
>.|TRBD2|TRBV5-4|TRBJ2-1
ASSSGTRQF
>.|TRBD1|TRBV27|TRBJ2-3
ASSLFRGRTDTQY
>once|.|TRBV28|TRBJ1-4
ASRGVPGEKLF
>.|TRBD1|TRBV5-1|TRBJ2-7
ASSLPGTGNSYEQY
>.|.|TRBV9|TRBJ2-2
ASSVALSGNTGELF
>.|.|TRBV19|TRBJ1-2
ASRPPGLLGNGYGYT
>.|.|TRBV7-9|TRBJ2-5
ASSLAQRTEETQY
>once|.|TRBV7-9|TRBJ2-1
ASTQYGGFEDIYYNEQF
>once|.|TRBV28|TRBJ2-7
ASSPILTRGRYEQY
>few|.|TRBV2|TRBJ2-1
ASSDYNEQF
>once|.|TRBV7-9|TRBJ2-5
ASSLAGLPETQY
>.|.|TRBV18|TRBJ2-2
ASSPPLDLRGTGELF
>.|.|TRBV4-1|TRBJ2-1
ASSHPLEVGDNEQF
>.|TRBD2|TRBV5-1|TRBJ2-1
ASSARLAGGPGNEQF
>once|.|TRBV7-9|TRBJ2-1
ASSYPPAVLTYNEQF
>.|.|TRBV27|TRBJ1-4
ASKNDRGVNEKLF
>.|TRBD2|TRBV7-2|TRBJ2-3
ASSLETSGRVTDTQY
>.|TRBD2|TRBV5-4|TRBJ2-7
ASSWGTSGYEQY
>.|.|TRBV19|TRBJ2-2
ASSTHVTGFNTGELF
>.|.|TRBV15|TRBJ2-3
ATSTARTTDTQY
>.|.|TRBV5-1|TRBJ2-2
ASSINPGTANTGELF
>.|.|TRBV9|TRBJ2-3
ASTRGRQYTDTQY
>.|TRBD1|TRBV27|TRBJ2-7
ASSLSTGPLEQY
>once|.|TRBV6-5|TRBJ1-5
ASSYGGFNQPQH
>.|.|TRBV28|TRBJ2-7
ASSLEAAGVDEQY
>.|.|TRBV10-3|TRBJ2-2
AISESGPRNTGELF
>once|TRBD1|TRBV9|TRBJ1-2
ASSVRDSPTADGYT
>.|TRBD1|TRBV7-2|TRBJ2-7
ASSLGQGFDEQY
>.|.|TRBV4-1|TRBJ2-1
ASSGAGVLWGDEQF
>.|TRBD1|TRBV19|TRBJ1-1
ASSISLTGRTEAF
>.|.|TRBV7-2|TRBJ1-1
ASSSPRQHTEAF
>.|TRBD1|TRBV7-9|TRBJ2-1
ASSRPGGNEQF